One and the same sample provided the 27 T cell receptor beta chains below, sequenced in a study of cytotoxic CD8 clonotypes in ibrutinib-treated CLL. Sequenced by immunoSEQ multiplex PCR; TCRdb stores in-frame clones only, minus some. Of over 110,000 clones detected, 85% to 95% appear once; the ten largest clones hold more than 10%. The sequencing here drew on PBMCs, taken after 12 months of ibrutinib treatment. The receptors stem from a human donor with chronic lymphocytic leukemia.

The V gene is TRBV27, the J gene TRBJ2-1; D ambiguous. This CDR3 is 15 amino acids long. V was shortened by 5 bases and J by 0 bases, with 11 bases between the two germline ends. CDR1 MNHEY and CDR2 SMNVEV come from the germline V gene (reference sequence). The CDR3 region has the DNA TGTGCCAGCAGTCCCGGACGGAGCTCCTACAATGAGCAGTTCTTC. This codes for CASSPGRSSYNEQFF.

To note about this clone: This sample also contains other DNA sequences that code for the same CDR3. The chain carries TRBV11-2 and TRBJ1-1; TRBD1 matches at 7 bases. This CDR3 has 13 residues. Unmatched junction bases numbered 3, after V lost 4 bases and J lost 4 bases. Germline V gives CDR1 SGHAT, CDR2 FQNNGV. The CDR3 region has the DNA TGTGCCAGCAGCTCCCAGGGGGGCACTGAAGCTTTCTTT. It translates to CASSSQGGTEAFF.

V usage is TRBV27 and J usage is TRBJ1-1; possible D gene TRBD1, 6 bases. The germline V gene encodes CDR1 MNHEY and CDR2 SMNVEV (reference sequence). The CDR3 has 13 residues. The V and J ends lost 3 bases and 5 bases respectively, with 10 bases between them. The CDR3 protein is CASSFVGGTEAFF. CDR3 DNA sequence: TGTGCCAGCAGTTTCGTAGGGGGAACTGAAGCTTTCTTT.

This chain uses TRBV18 with TRBJ2-1, with D possibly being TRBD1 (6 bases). CDR3 length: 14 amino acids. The ends were cut back, 3 bases at V and 5 bases at J, with 11 bases in the middle. Germline values: CDR1 KGHSH, CDR2 LQKENI. This CDR3 is CASSPRTVHNEQFF. As DNA, the CDR3 is TGTGCCAGCTCACCCCGGACAGTTCACAATGAGCAGTTCTTC.

This rearrangement joins TRBV7-2 to TRBJ1-3; a weak D match, TRBD1 (6 bases). The ends were cut back, 1 base at V and 3 bases at J, with 13 bases in the middle. This CDR3 contains 16 residues. Germline V lookup: CDR1 SGHTA, CDR2 FQGNSA. CDR3 loop: CASSLDSQGIGNTIYF. For the CDR3, the DNA is TGTGCCAGCAGCTTAGACTCACAGGGTATTGGAAACACCATATATTTT.

The chain combines TRBV6-5 with TRBJ2-7; TRBD1 might be the D (6 bases). The length of the CDR3 is 14 residues. Deletions cut 2 bases from V and 2 bases from J, with 10 bases between. Germline V gene sequence: CDR1 MNHEY, CDR2 SVGAGI. This chain's CDR3 is CASSYRQDAYEQYF. The CDR3 DNA sequence: TGTGCCAGCAGTTACAGACAGGACGCCTACGAGCAGTACTTC.

The CDR3 sequence is CASSYTRAKDEQYF. The CDR3, as DNA: TGTGCCAGCAGTTATACTAGGGCCAAGGACGAGCAGTACTTC. This chain uses TRBV6-5 with TRBJ2-7; D may be TRBD2 (5 bases). The CDR3 contains 14 residues. In germline, CDR1 is MNHEY, CDR2 SVGAGI. V was clipped by 3 bases and J by 5 bases, with 14 bases between them.

The rearrangement uses TRBV7-9 and TRBJ2-3; D gene ambiguous. Germline CDR1 reads SEHNR; CDR2 reads FQNEAQ (reference sequence). CDR3 size: 13 residues. With 5 bases removed from V and 5 bases from J, the gap between germline ends came to 11 bases. The CDR3 DNA follows: TGTGCCAGCAGCCCCTCGACTGAAGATACGCAGTATTTT. This gives the protein CASSPSTEDTQYF.

V is TRBV27 and J is TRBJ2-3; perhaps D is TRBD1 or TRBD2 (6 bases each). Trimming removed 6 bases at V and 0 bases at J, with 25 bases between. This CDR3 region has 19 residues. The germline V gene encodes CDR1 MNHEY and CDR2 SMNVEV (reference sequence). CDR3 sequence reads: CASSPYSPLGGGSTDTQYF. CDR3 DNA sequence: TGTGCCAGCAGCCCTTATTCCCCTCTTGGAGGGGGTAGCACAGATACGCAGTATTTT.

The chain couples TRBV14 to TRBJ2-1; 8 nucleotides align to TRBD1. This CDR3 is built from 15 residues. V was clipped by 4 bases and J by 3 bases; unmatched bases: 5. The germline gives CDR1 SGHDN, CDR2 FVKESK. The chain's CDR3 is CASSRGTGGYNEQFF. In nucleotides, the CDR3 is TGTGCCAGCAGCCGAGGGACAGGAGGCTACAATGAGCAGTTCTTC.

V is TRBV30 and J is TRBJ1-4; D is undetermined. Germline V CDR1 and CDR2: GTSNPN, SVGIG (reference sequence). V lost 4 bases, J lost 8 bases, and 11 bases lay in between. CDR3 length: 12 residues. CDR3 nucleotides: TGTGCCTGGAAGGATTTAGGAGAAAAACTGTTTTTT. This codes for CAWKDLGEKLFF.

This clone was seen just once. The chain joins TRBV28 to TRBJ2-7; D not resolved. Trimming took off 5 bases at V and 7 bases at J, with 21 bases between the two ends. CDR3 size: 15 residues. In germline, CDR1 is MDHEN, CDR2 SYDVKM. The CDR3 region has the DNA TGTGCCAGCAGTCGCGACACAGACCCAACGTGGGAGCAGTACTTC. Translated, it gives CASSRDTDPTWEQYF.

The chain is built from TRBV27 and TRBJ1-5; no clear D. The CDR3 contains 13 residues. Germline CDR1 reads MNHEY; CDR2 reads SMNVEV (reference sequence). V shed 4 bases and J shed 5 bases, with 9 bases lying between them. The CDR3 protein is CASSSPGYQPQHF. The CDR3 nucleotides read TGTGCCAGCAGTTCCCCTGGCTATCAGCCCCAGCATTTT.

The J gene is TRBJ1-1, the V gene TRBV10-1, with 7 bases identical to TRBD1. The CDR3 consists of 13 residues. Unmatched junction bases numbered 7, after V lost 7 bases and J lost 5 bases. In germline, CDR1 is WNHNN, CDR2 SYGVQD (reference sequence). CDR3 DNA sequence: TGCGCCAGCAAGGGACAGAGAGATACTGAAGCTTTCTTT. It is translated as CASKGQRDTEAFF.

V is TRBV21-1 and J is TRBJ2-1; no DNA check was done on the table's D call, TRBD2. TRBV21-1 is a documented pseudogene. CDR3 size: 21 residues. This CDR3 is CASSKAPREGSRQSSYNEQFF. CDR3 coding DNA: TGTGCCAGCAGCAAAGCTCCGCGGGAGGGGTCCCGTCAGAGCTCCTACAATGAGCAGTTCTTC.

V usage is TRBV2 and J usage is TRBJ2-7, with 10 bases that match TRBD2. The CDR3 is 14 amino acids. The ends lost 9 bases at V and 8 bases at J; junction bases unmatched: 13. The germline gives CDR1 SNHLY, CDR2 FYNNEI. CDR3 sequence: CAREEREGPDKQYF. The DNA of the CDR3 is TGTGCCAGAGAAGAGCGGGAGGGCCCGGACAAGCAGTACTTC. Based on the CDR3 plus reference TRBV2 and TRBJ2-7, the full variable domain is EPEVTQTPSHQVTQMGQEVILRCVPISNHLYFYWYRQILGQKVEFLVSFYNNEISEKSEIFDDQFSVERPDGSNFTLKIRSTKLEDSAMYFCAREEREGPDKQYFGPGTRLTVT.

The chain links TRBV18 to TRBJ1-1; 8 bases match TRBD1. The CDR3 sequence is 15 residues long. Germline V gene lookup returns CDR1 KGHSH and CDR2 LQKENI. V gave up 4 bases and J gave up 1 base; unmatched junction bases: 5. CDR3 protein: CASSLQGVGNTEAFF. CDR3 DNA sequence: TGTGCCAGCTCACTACAGGGGGTGGGGAACACTGAAGCTTTCTTT.

This clone has a handful of counts. The rearrangement uses TRBV2 and TRBJ1-5; D not resolved. Germline-derived CDR1 and CDR2 are SNHLY and FYNNEI. The CDR3 loop spans 15 amino acids. The V gene lost 4 bases and the J gene lost 1 base, with 11 bases spanning the gap. CDR3 DNA: TGTGCCAGCAGTGCTGCCCTTTCGAGCAATCAGCCCCAGCATTTT. Amino acids: CASSAALSSNQPQHF.

The chain links TRBV27 to TRBJ1-5; possibly TRBD1 for D (5 bases). The V end was cut by 6 bases, the J end by 5 bases, with 14 bases between. CDR1 and CDR2 (germline): MNHEY, SMNVEV (reference sequence). The CDR3 runs to 14 residues. Here the CDR3 DNA reads TGTGCCAGCAGATCTGGGGGAGACTATCAGCCCCAGCATTTT. It yields the protein CASRSGGDYQPQHF.

The chain joins TRBV18 to TRBJ2-5; 7 nucleotides line up with TRBD1. The CDR3 is 14 amino acids. CDR1 is KGHSH, CDR2 LQKENI, per germline. With 2 bases clipped from V and 5 bases from J, the junction kept 5 bases outside the gene matches. CDR3 sequence: CASSPGTELETQYF. The CDR3 DNA follows: TGTGCCAGCTCACCAGGGACAGAACTGGAGACCCAGTACTTC.

The chain links TRBV19 to TRBJ1-2; no firm D call. Germline V gives CDR1 LNHDA, CDR2 SQIVND (reference sequence). The CDR3 extends over 14 amino acids. Trimming took off 7 bases at V and 4 bases at J, with 16 bases between the two ends. The CDR3 sequence is CASTPMFGLYGYTF. CDR3 nucleotide sequence: TGTGCCAGTACCCCCATGTTCGGACTCTATGGCTACACCTTC.

This CDR3 is CARPLAGASYEQYF. CDR3 nucleotides: TGTGCCAGACCACTAGCGGGAGCCTCCTACGAGCAGTACTTC. The V and J genes are TRBV10-3 and TRBJ2-7; TRBD2 matches 11 bases. V gave up 10 bases and J gave up 0 bases; unmatched junction bases: 5. The CDR3 consists of 14 residues. Germline V gene lookup returns CDR1 ENHRY and CDR2 SYGVKD.

The V gene is TRBV5-6, the J gene TRBJ2-7, with 8 bases lining up with TRBD1. This CDR3 has 14 residues. Trimming at V came to 0 bases and at J to 2 bases, leaving 1 base not matched to a gene. The germline V gene has CDR1 SGHDT and CDR2 YYEEEE. The CDR3 is CASSLGTGTYEQYF. CDR3 bases: TGTGCCAGCAGCTTGGGGACAGGGACCTACGAGCAGTACTTC.

The chain is built from TRBV7-3 and TRBJ2-1; 12 positions match TRBD2. CDR1 and CDR2 (germline): SGHTA, FQGTGA. CDR3 size: 15 residues. Unmatched junction bases numbered 7, after V lost 5 bases and J lost 8 bases. The CDR3 reads CASSVTSGSVYEQFF. CDR3 bases: TGTGCCAGCAGCGTGACTAGCGGGAGTGTCTATGAGCAGTTCTTC.

The V and J genes are TRBV7-3 and TRBJ1-1, with a tentative D call TRBD1 (5 bases). Trimming left V 5 bases short and J 7 bases short, with 14 bases between. Germline-derived CDR1 and CDR2 are SGHTA and FQGTGA. The CDR3 consists of 13 residues. CDR3 residues: CASSRGGSDEAFF. Here the CDR3 DNA reads TGTGCCAGCAGCCGCGGGGGGTCCGATGAAGCTTTCTTT.

The gene calls are TRBV19 and TRBJ1-4, with D uncertain. Germline V gives CDR1 LNHDA, CDR2 SQIVND (reference sequence). Trimming shortened V by 5 bases and J by 3 bases, and 10 bases separated the two germline ends. This CDR3 is built from 14 residues. This CDR3 is CASSVGIANEKLFF. DNA of the CDR3: TGTGCCAGTAGTGTCGGAATCGCTAATGAAAAACTGTTTTTT.

The chain combines TRBV18 with TRBJ1-1; 11 bases are a match to TRBD1. Germline lookup yields CDR1 KGHSH and CDR2 LQKENI. J lost 4 bases, V lost 1 base, and 5 bases had no gene match. This CDR3 comprises 16 residues. The CDR3 DNA is TGTGCCAGCTCACCACAGTGGGACAGGGGGACCACTGAAGCTTTCTTT. It yields the protein CASSPQWDRGTTEAFF.